Below are 14 T cell receptor beta chains sequenced from a single sample in a study of shared clonotypes between healthy human individuals. Sequencing was performed with immunoSEQ multiplex PCR; in TCRdb, only in-frame clones are kept and a portion is missing. The data show more than 2 million clones, 85% to 95% seen once. The naive CD8 population came from CD45RO-negative cells selected for CCR7, without terminally differentiated effector memory CD45RA+ cells. The sequencing input was naive CD8+ T cells sorted from blood. The receptors stem from a young man in good health.

This chain links TRBV5-4 with TRBJ1-2, with D unclear. The CDR3 spans 14 residues. The V and J ends lost 2 bases and 8 bases respectively, with 16 bases between them. The germline gives CDR1 SGHNT, CDR2 YYREEE (reference sequence). The CDR3 sequence is CASSFSGNGQGYTF. Written as DNA, the CDR3 is TGTGCCAGCAGCTTCTCGGGTAATGGTCAGGGCTACACCTTC. The entire variable domain, with the rest obtained from reference TRBV5-4 and TRBJ1-2, is as follows: ETGVTQSPTHLIKTRGQQVTLRCSSQSGHNTVSWYQQALGQGPQFIFQYYREEENGRGNFPPRFSGLQFPNYSSELNVNALELDDSALYLCASSFSGNGQGYTFGSGTRLTVV.

J is TRBJ2-1 and V is TRBV27; TRBD2 is a possible D gene (5 bases). Germline V gene data show CDR1 as MNHEY and CDR2 as SMNVEV (reference sequence). The CDR3 consists of 14 residues. V gave up 5 bases and J gave up 6 bases, with 14 bases separating them. The CDR3 DNA is TGTGCCAGCAGTGCCCTACTAGGGTCCAATGAGCAGTTCTTC. Translated, it gives CASSALLGSNEQFF.

The count of this clone is one. The chain has TRBV29-1 and TRBJ2-1, with unresolved D. The germline V gene encodes CDR1 SQVTM and CDR2 ANQGSEA. The ends were cut back, 5 bases at V and 7 bases at J, with 18 bases in the middle. The CDR3 sequence is 14 residues long. The CDR3 region has the DNA TGCAGCGTTCCTAGACCCCCCTTCCCGAATGAGCAGTTCTTC. Encoded protein: CSVPRPPFPNEQFF.

The chain uses TRBV7-9 and TRBJ2-4; no reliable D call. V shed 5 bases and J shed 3 bases, with 11 bases lying between them. The length of the CDR3 is 14 residues. Germline assignment: CDR1 SEHNR and CDR2 FQNEAQ (reference sequence). The CDR3 DNA sequence: TGTGCCAGCAGCGGCCCGACGCTCAAAAACATTCAGTACTTC. Translation: CASSGPTLKNIQYF.

This rearrangement joins TRBV2 to TRBJ1-1; possibly TRBD1 for D (5 bases). Trimming cost V 3 bases and J 10 bases, with 18 bases left between them. This CDR3 contains 14 residues. Germline CDR1 is SNHLY and CDR2 is FYNNEI. The CDR3 here is CASSDSSGGIGAFF. The CDR3 nucleotides read TGTGCCAGCAGTGACTCGAGCGGGGGGATTGGAGCTTTCTTT. The whole variable domain, filled in from reference TRBV2 and TRBJ1-1, reads EPEVTQTPSHQVTQMGQEVILRCVPISNHLYFYWYRQILGQKVEFLVSFYNNEISEKSEIFDDQFSVERPDGSNFTLKIRSTKLEDSAMYFCASSDSSGGIGAFFGQGTRLTVV.

This clone was picked up one time. The CDR3 reads CASSHSGVSTEAFF. Written as DNA, the CDR3 is TGCGCCAGCAGCCATTCGGGCGTTAGCACTGAAGCTTTCTTT. The chain combines TRBV4-1 with TRBJ1-1; D gene unclear. The CDR3 length is 14 residues. Germline loops: CDR1 MGHRA, CDR2 YSYEKL. The V gene lost 3 bases and the J gene lost 4 bases, with 12 bases spanning the gap.

The rearrangement links TRBV25-1 to TRBJ1-6; D unresolved. Deletions cut 2 bases from V and 10 bases from J, with 15 bases between. CDR1 MGHDK and CDR2 SYGVNS come from the germline V gene. The CDR3 totals 15 residues. The CDR3 region is CASSEVDGISSPLHF. In DNA form, the CDR3 reads TGTGCCAGCAGTGAAGTAGACGGAATCTCGTCACCCCTCCACTTT.

The chain joins TRBV11-3 to TRBJ2-1; no clear D. The CDR3 runs 13 residues. The V end lost 1 base, the J end lost 7 bases, and 8 bases lay between the germline ends. Looked up from germline, CDR1 is SGHNT and CDR2 is YENEEA. The CDR3 loop reads CASSLGISNEQFF. CDR3 bases: TGTGCCAGCAGCTTAGGGATCTCTAATGAGCAGTTCTTC.

J is TRBJ2-1 and V is TRBV28; 8 bases are a match to TRBD2. The V segment lost 7 bases and the J segment 5 bases; nucleotides outside the gene matches: 10. The CDR3 contains 15 residues. Looked up from germline, CDR1 is MDHEN and CDR2 is SYDVKM. This chain's CDR3 is CASKPSAGGNNEQFF. The CDR3 nucleotides read TGTGCCAGCAAACCCTCTGCGGGGGGTAACAATGAGCAGTTCTTC. The full variable domain, with the rest looked up from reference TRBV28 and TRBJ2-1, is DVKVTQSSRYLVKRTGEKVFLECVQDMDHENMFWYRQDPGLGLRLIYFSYDVKMKEKGDIPEGYSVSREKKERFSLILESASTNQTSMYLCASKPSAGGNNEQFFGPGTRLTVL.

With regard to this clone: The identical CDR3 is also encoded by other nucleotide sequences in the sample. V is TRBV5-6 and J is TRBJ2-3; D unclear. CDR3 length: 12 amino acids. With 1 base removed from V and 6 bases from J, the gap between germline ends came to 6 bases. Germline V gene sequence: CDR1 SGHDT, CDR2 YYEEEE. The CDR3 DNA reads as TGTGCCAGCAGCTTGCTGGGGGATACGCAGTATTTT. Translating gives CASSLLGDTQYF.

This sequence joins TRBV28 and TRBJ2-2; a weak D match, TRBD2 (7 bases). V lost 7 bases, J lost 0 bases, and 9 bases lay in between. This CDR3 comprises 14 residues. Per germline, CDR1 MDHEN and CDR2 SYDVKM. This chain's CDR3 is CASKGGANTGELFF. CDR3 bases: TGTGCCAGCAAAGGGGGGGCGAACACCGGGGAGCTGTTTTTT.

The chain has TRBV28 and TRBJ1-1; 7 bases match TRBD1. Trimming took 5 bases from V and 4 from J; bases not matched to a gene: 10. CDR1 MDHEN and CDR2 SYDVKM come from the germline V gene. The CDR3 extends over 15 amino acids. Here the CDR3 DNA reads TGTGCCAGCAGTGCTCTGACAGGGAAGGGCACTGAAGCTTTCTTT. The encoded protein is CASSALTGKGTEAFF. Using reference TRBV28 and TRBJ1-1 for the parts outside the CDR3, the full variable domain is DVKVTQSSRYLVKRTGEKVFLECVQDMDHENMFWYRQDPGLGLRLIYFSYDVKMKEKGDIPEGYSVSREKKERFSLILESASTNQTSMYLCASSALTGKGTEAFFGQGTRLTVV.

V and J are TRBV4-3 and TRBJ2-3, with D unresolved. With 1 base removed from V and 2 bases from J, the gap between germline ends came to 13 bases. This CDR3 is 16 amino acids long. Germline V lookup: CDR1 LGHNA, CDR2 YSLEER. The CDR3 sequence: CASSQGSGIPTDTQYF. The CDR3 DNA follows: TGCGCCAGCAGCCAAGGATCCGGAATCCCCACAGATACGCAGTATTTT.

To note about this clone: One end of the junction is discordant with germline, which a read error may explain. DNA of the CDR3: TGTGCCAGCAGTTTAGGGTTACAGGTAGGCGAGCAGCACTTC. This codes for CASSLGLQVGEQHF. The V call is TRBV28, the J call TRBJ2-7; maybe TRBD1 (5 bases). The CDR3 sequence is 14 residues long. Germline CDR1 MDHEN, CDR2 SYDVKM.